Listed here are 31 T cell receptor beta chains from one sample, sequenced in a study of cytomegalovirus exposure and HLA in healthy donors. In the PCR, 60 Vbeta and 13 Jbeta primers were used. Using immunoSEQ multiplex PCR, the repertoire was profiled, and TCRdb retains in-frame clones only, with some absent. The table lists 150,000 to 250,000 clones, roughly 79% of them singletons, with about 1.9% in the top ten. Sequencing was carried out using PBMCs. These receptors originate from a man between 25 and 39 years old in good health and CMV-seronegative.

This sequence joins TRBV28 and TRBJ2-2; the D gene is possibly TRBD2 (7 bases). The CDR3 totals 17 residues. V lost 6 bases and J 2 bases, leaving 19 bases between the germline ends. The V gene's germline CDR1 is MDHEN and CDR2 SYDVKM. The DNA for the CDR3 is TGTGCCAGCAGCCGGGGGCGGGCTAGCGGAAACACCGGGGAGCTGTTTTTT. Its translation: CASSRGRASGNTGELFF.

The chain has TRBV29-1 and TRBJ1-2; D is perhaps TRBD1 (6 bases). CDR1 SQVTM and CDR2 ANQGSEA come from the germline V gene. Deletions cut 5 bases from V and 2 bases from J, with 6 bases between. The CDR3 totals 11 residues. The CDR3 sequence: CSVQGNYGYTF. The CDR3 DNA sequence: TGCAGCGTTCAGGGGAACTATGGCTACACCTTC.

The V and J genes are TRBV27 and TRBJ1-1, with unresolved D. The CDR3 runs to 13 residues. Germline loops: CDR1 MNHEY, CDR2 SMNVEV (reference sequence). The V end lost 2 bases, the J end lost 1 base, and 5 bases lay between the germline ends. CDR3 nucleotides: TGTGCCAGCAGTTTAGGGCGGAACACTGAAGCTTTCTTT. Translating gives CASSLGRNTEAFF.

The chain recombines TRBV28 with TRBJ2-5, with TRBD1 matching over 12 bases. V shed 0 bases and J 5 bases; nucleotides not matched to a gene: 4. The germline CDR1 and CDR2 sequences are MDHEN and SYDVKM. This CDR3 has 16 residues. DNA for the CDR3: TGTGCCAGCAGTTTATGGGGACAGGGGGCGCGGGAGACCCAGTACTTC. Protein: CASSLWGQGARETQYF. The whole variable domain, remainder taken from reference TRBV28 and TRBJ2-5, is DVKVTQSSRYLVKRTGEKVFLECVQDMDHENMFWYRQDPGLGLRLIYFSYDVKMKEKGDIPEGYSVSREKKERFSLILESASTNQTSMYLCASSLWGQGARETQYFGPGTRLLVL.

In its sample, this clone was seen once. The chain joins TRBV5-1 to TRBJ2-1, with TRBD2 matching over 10 bases. V lost 0 bases to trimming and J lost 5 bases; unmatched junction nucleotides: 2. CDR3 length: 15 amino acids. Germline V gene data show CDR1 as SGHRS and CDR2 as YFSETQ. The CDR3 DNA follows: TGCGCCAGCAGCTTGGGGACTAGCGGACACAATGAGCAGTTCTTC. Its protein is CASSLGTSGHNEQFF.

This clone was observed a handful of times. The rearrangement uses TRBV10-3 and TRBJ2-1; 11 bases agree with TRBD2. Germline trimming cut 2 bases from V and 0 bases from J; bases unmatched to any gene: 12. CDR3 length equals 20 residues. Germline CDR1 ENHRY, CDR2 SYGVKD. Here the CDR3 reads CAISEATLAGGKSSYNEQFF. The CDR3 DNA reads TGTGCCATCAGTGAGGCCACCCTAGCGGGAGGAAAGAGCTCCTACAATGAGCAGTTCTTC.

This sequence joins TRBV28 and TRBJ1-2, with 7 bases identical to TRBD1. CDR1 is MDHEN and CDR2 is SYDVKM in the germline V gene. The J segment lost 2 bases and the V segment lost 5 bases, leaving 8 bases of the junction unmatched. This CDR3 comprises 15 residues. The CDR3 nucleotides are TGTGCCAGCAGTCAAACAGGGGCTCAGAACTATGGCTACACCTTC. Its translation: CASSQTGAQNYGYTF.

The chain joins TRBV2 to TRBJ2-2; D not resolved. Germline V gene data show CDR1 as SNHLY and CDR2 as FYNNEI. V lost 5 bases and J lost 3, with 16 bases in between. This CDR3 has 16 amino acids. CDR3 DNA sequence: TGTGCCAGCAGTCGAACCTCGGGTCGTTACACCGGGGAGCTGTTTTTT. Residues: CASSRTSGRYTGELFF.

As for this clone: Other DNA variants within this sample encode the same CDR3. The V and J genes are TRBV28 and TRBJ1-1; a possible D gene is TRBD1 (5 bases). Germline V gene lookup returns CDR1 MDHEN and CDR2 SYDVKM. CDR3 length: 12 residues. Trimming pared 5 bases from V and 4 bases from J, leaving 8 bases between. CDR3 amino acids: CASSTRVTEAFF. CDR3 DNA sequence: TGTGCCAGCAGTACCAGGGTCACTGAAGCTTTCTTT.

The chain combines TRBV4-2 with TRBJ2-7; 10 positions agree with TRBD1. CDR1 is LGHNA, CDR2 YNFKEQ, per germline. V shed 4 bases, J shed 5 bases, and the junction held 8 bases outside the gene matches. The CDR3 length is 15 residues. DNA of the CDR3: TGTGCCAGCAGCCCCGGGGGACAGGGGATCCACGAGCAGTACTTC. Its translation is CASSPGGQGIHEQYF.

This chain uses TRBV5-4 with TRBJ1-4; TRBD1 matches 10 bases. The trim removed 0 bases at V and 6 bases at J, leaving 2 bases unmatched. The CDR3 is made up of 15 amino acids. Germline V gene lookup returns CDR1 SGHNT and CDR2 YYREEE (reference sequence). CDR3 sequence: CASSLGDRGDEKLFF. CDR3 nucleotides: TGTGCCAGCAGCTTGGGGGACAGGGGTGATGAAAAACTGTTTTTT.

V and J are TRBV4-1 and TRBJ2-7, with 10 bases aligning to TRBD2. The germline V gene has CDR1 MGHRA and CDR2 YSYEKL. Losses at the gene ends were 5 bases for V and 1 base for J; bases not matched to a gene: 8. The CDR3 is 16 amino acids. CDR3 DNA sequence: TGCGCCAGCAGCAGCAGGTCTAGCGGGAGTTCCTACGAGCAGTACTTC. This gives the protein CASSSRSSGSSYEQYF.

The J gene is TRBJ2-5, the V gene TRBV4-1, with 8 bases fitting TRBD1. The CDR3 is made up of 15 amino acids. V shed 0 bases, J shed 5 bases, and the junction held 5 bases outside the gene matches. Germline lookup yields CDR1 MGHRA and CDR2 YSYEKL. In nucleotides, the CDR3 is TGCGCCAGCAGCCAAGATCCAGGACAGGGCGAGACCCAGTACTTC. Amino acid sequence: CASSQDPGQGETQYF.

This chain links TRBV10-2 with TRBJ2-5; D gene uncertain. Trimming took 5 bases from V and 5 from J, leaving 6 bases between them. Germline lookup yields CDR1 WSHSY and CDR2 SAAADI. The CDR3 has 11 residues. CDR3 sequence reads: CASSSFETQYF. The CDR3 nucleotides are TGCGCCAGCAGTTCATTCGAGACCCAGTACTTC.

This chain links TRBV30 with TRBJ1-1, with 7 bases identical to TRBD1. CDR1 and CDR2 from the germline V gene are GTSNPN and SVGIG (reference sequence). The V segment lost 4 bases and the J segment 5 bases; nucleotides outside the gene matches: 7. This CDR3 has 13 amino acids. The CDR3 DNA follows: TGTGCCTGGAAGGGGGCGTCGAGGACTGAAGCTTTCTTT. It encodes CAWKGASRTEAFF. Based on the CDR3 plus reference TRBV30 and TRBJ1-1, the full variable domain is SQTIHQWPATLVQPVGSPLSLECTVEGTSNPNLYWYRQAAGRGLQLLFYSVGIGQISSEVPQNLSASRPQDRQFILSSKKLLLSDSGFYLCAWKGASRTEAFFGQGTRLTVV.

This clone was seen just once. The chain carries TRBV27 and TRBJ2-7; possibly TRBD1 for D (6 bases). Germline loops: CDR1 MNHEY, CDR2 SMNVEV (reference sequence). Trimming cost V 5 bases and J 0 bases, with 14 bases left between them. The CDR3 is 15 amino acids. CDR3 in DNA: TGTGCCAGCAGTCTTGGACAGCCGTACTCCTACGAGCAGTACTTC. This encodes CASSLGQPYSYEQYF.

V usage is TRBV5-4 and J usage is TRBJ2-1; 7 bases match TRBD2. V was pared by 4 bases and J by 9 bases, with 16 bases of the junction left unmatched. The V gene's germline CDR1 is SGHNT and CDR2 YYREEE (reference sequence). This CDR3 region has 16 residues. Here the CDR3 DNA reads TGTGCCAGCAGCAGGGAAACTAGCGCCTCCCCGGGTGAGCAGTTCTTC. This sequence encodes CASSRETSASPGEQFF. Full variable domain (outside the CDR3, taken from reference TRBV5-4 and TRBJ2-1): ETGVTQSPTHLIKTRGQQVTLRCSSQSGHNTVSWYQQALGQGPQFIFQYYREEENGRGNFPPRFSGLQFPNYSSELNVNALELDDSALYLCASSRETSASPGEQFFGPGTRLTVL.

The genes are TRBV19 and TRBJ2-7, with 8 bases lining up with TRBD1. After removal of 5 bases from V and 6 bases from J, the junction contained 3 bases not matched to a gene. The CDR3 spans 12 residues. The germline CDR1 and CDR2 sequences are LNHDA and SQIVND (reference sequence). In DNA form, the CDR3 reads TGTGCCAGTAGTTCCACAGGGGGCGAGCAGTACTTC. Translating gives CASSSTGGEQYF.

V and J are TRBV5-1 and TRBJ2-5; D is ambiguous. Germline lookup yields CDR1 SGHRS and CDR2 YFSETQ. The CDR3 contains 15 residues. V was shortened by 0 bases and J by 1 base, with 10 bases between the two germline ends. Written as DNA, the CDR3 is TGCGCCAGCAGCTTGGTTGGCCAGGCCCAAGAGACCCAGTACTTC. Translating it yields CASSLVGQAQETQYF.

The V and J genes are TRBV28 and TRBJ2-7; 8 bases are a match to TRBD2. There are 16 residues in the CDR3. Germline V lookup: CDR1 MDHEN, CDR2 SYDVKM. The V gene end was trimmed by 8 bases and the J gene end by 4 bases; junction bases not matched to a gene: 16. Here the CDR3 reads CASSQPLSGTWYEQYF. CDR3 nucleotides: TGTGCCAGCTCTCAACCTCTTAGCGGGACGTGGTACGAGCAGTACTTC.

The rearrangement uses TRBV6-6 and TRBJ2-7; maybe TRBD1 (6 bases). CDR1 is MNHNY and CDR2 is SVGAGI in the germline V gene (reference sequence). The CDR3 length is 14 residues. Between the trimmed V and J ends, which lost 7 bases and 1 base, there was a span of 14 bases. The CDR3 sequence is CASTRQADSYEQYF. The CDR3 nucleotides read TGTGCCAGCACTCGACAGGCGGATTCCTACGAGCAGTACTTC.

V is TRBV5-1 and J is TRBJ2-7, with 10 nucleotides matching TRBD2. The germline CDR1 and CDR2 sequences are SGHRS and YFSETQ. The length of the CDR3 is 15 residues. With V trimmed by 5 bases and J by 3 bases, 8 bases remained unmatched. Here the CDR3 reads CASRATSGNRYEQYF. In nucleotides, the CDR3 is TGCGCCAGCAGGGCTACTAGCGGGAACCGCTACGAGCAGTACTTC. The variable domain in full, completed from reference TRBV5-1 and TRBJ2-7, reads KAGVTQTPRYLIKTRGQQVTLSCSPISGHRSVSWYQQTPGQGLQFLFEYFSETQRNKGNFPGRFSGRQFSNSRSEMNVSTLELGDSALYLCASRATSGNRYEQYFGPGTRLTVT.

The chain has TRBV10-3 and TRBJ2-2, with D perhaps matching TRBD1 (6 bases). Germline V gives CDR1 ENHRY, CDR2 SYGVKD. Trimming stripped 7 bases from V and 0 bases from J, with 27 bases between. This CDR3 is 20 amino acids long. Here the CDR3 DNA reads TGTGCCATCACCCCGAACCGTCACTTGTCCACAGGGCCGAACACCGGGGAGCTGTTTTTT. Protein sequence: CAITPNRHLSTGPNTGELFF.

The chain combines TRBV7-4 with TRBJ2-7, with 9 bases fitting TRBD1. This CDR3 is built from 19 residues. The V gene's germline CDR1 is SGHVT and CDR2 SQSDAQ. The trim removed 5 bases at V and 3 bases at J, leaving 20 bases unmatched. In DNA form, the CDR3 reads TGTGCCAGCAGCACCACCCGAGTTATGGGGACAGGGTACGACTACGAGCAGTACTTC. It specifies CASSTTRVMGTGYDYEQYF.

The CDR3 is CASSSGLAGETQYF. DNA of the CDR3: TGTGCCAGCAGCTCGGGACTAGCGGGAGAGACCCAGTACTTC. The chain links TRBV13 to TRBJ2-5, with 12 bases matching TRBD2. With V trimmed by 4 bases and J by 4 bases, 1 base remained unmatched. Germline CDR1 is PRHDT and CDR2 is FYEKMQ (reference sequence). CDR3 length: 14 amino acids.

This chain joins TRBV6-8 and TRBJ2-3; D call uncertain. CDR1 and CDR2 from the germline V gene are MNHGY and SAAAGT. The CDR3 loop spans 13 amino acids. Between the trimmed V and J ends, which lost 4 bases and 3 bases, there was a span of 8 bases. The CDR3 coding sequence is TGTGCCAGCAGTTCAGGTAGTACAGATACGCAGTATTTT. It encodes CASSSGSTDTQYF.

With regard to this clone: Other nucleotide sequences in the sample specify the same CDR3. The chain recombines TRBV7-9 with TRBJ1-5; D call uncertain. The CDR3 extends over 12 amino acids. Trimming stripped 1 base from V and 7 bases from J, with 5 bases between. Germline CDR1 is SEHNR and CDR2 is FQNEAQ (reference sequence). The CDR3 spells CASSLGGQPQHF. CDR3 in DNA: TGTGCCAGCAGCTTAGGCGGCCAGCCCCAGCATTTT. Using reference TRBV7-9 and TRBJ1-5 for the parts outside the CDR3, the full variable domain is DTGVSQNPRHKITKRGQNVTFRCDPISEHNRLYWYRQTLGQGPEFLTYFQNEAQLEKSRLLSDRFSAERPKGSFSTLEIQRTEQGDSAMYLCASSLGGQPQHFGDGTRLSIL.

The chain has TRBV5-6 and TRBJ2-3; the match to TRBD1 covers 7 bases. There are 15 residues in the CDR3. CDR1 is SGHDT and CDR2 is YYEEEE in the germline V gene. V lost 4 bases and J lost 0; bases outside the gene matches: 5. The CDR3 is CASSQGTASTDTQYF. DNA for the CDR3: TGTGCCAGCAGCCAAGGGACAGCTAGCACAGATACGCAGTATTTT.

The V gene is TRBV9, the J gene TRBJ2-7, with 11 bases lining up with TRBD1. J was trimmed by 3 bases and V by 3 bases; bases with no gene match: 2. There are 14 residues in the CDR3. Germline CDR1 and CDR2: SGDLS and YYNGEE. CDR3 nucleotide sequence: TGTGCCAGCAGCGGGGGGACAGGGGGCTACGAGCAGTACTTC. Translating gives CASSGGTGGYEQYF.

The chain has TRBV19 and TRBJ2-7; 7 bases agree with TRBD2. Germline CDR1 and CDR2: LNHDA and SQIVND (reference sequence). The V gene end was trimmed by 8 bases and the J gene end by 6 bases; junction bases not matched to a gene: 7. This CDR3 has 12 amino acids. As DNA, the CDR3 is TGTGCCAGTTCGGGGGGTACGGGCGAGCAGTACTTC. Translating gives CASSGGTGEQYF.

This clone has just one count. The chain links TRBV9 to TRBJ1-1; TRBD1 aligns across 7 bases. The CDR3 length is 17 residues. CDR1 and CDR2 (germline): SGDLS, YYNGEE. The J segment lost 0 bases and the V segment lost 4 bases, leaving 12 bases of the junction unmatched. CDR3 coding DNA: TGTGCCAGCAGCCACCAACAGGGGCCCCCTATGAACACTGAAGCTTTCTTT. Protein product: CASSHQQGPPMNTEAFF.